These 22 T cell receptor beta chains share one sample of origin, sequenced in a study of blood T cell repertoires in COVID-19. Libraries were prepared by immunoSEQ multiplex PCR; TCRdb keeps only in-frame clonotypes and omits some of them. The sample consists of approximately 220,000 clones, 85% to 90% of them appearing once. Sequenced: peripheral blood. Every receptor here comes from a man in his fifties or sixties with acute or convalescent COVID-19.

The chain employs TRBV6-2 or TRBV6-3 and TRBJ1-3; D call uncertain. Deletions cut 6 bases from V and 1 base from J, with 13 bases between. The CDR3 runs 15 residues. Germline V CDR1 and CDR2: MNHEY, SVGEGT. The CDR3: CASSPNMRSGNTIYF. CDR3 nucleotides: TGTGCCAGCAGCCCCAACATGCGGTCTGGAAACACCATATATTTT.

The chain couples TRBV5-1 to TRBJ2-1, with TRBD1 matching over 9 bases. Germline values: CDR1 SGHRS, CDR2 YFSETQ. The CDR3 runs 16 residues. Trimming removed 3 bases from V and 2 bases from J; junction bases left unmatched: 6. The CDR3 nucleotides read TGCGCCAGCAGCTCGGTGGGACAGGGCCCCTACAATGAGCAGTTCTTC. This sequence encodes CASSSVGQGPYNEQFF. The full variable domain, with the rest looked up from reference TRBV5-1 and TRBJ2-1, is KAGVTQTPRYLIKTRGQQVTLSCSPISGHRSVSWYQQTPGQGLQFLFEYFSETQRNKGNFPGRFSGRQFSNSRSEMNVSTLELGDSALYLCASSSVGQGPYNEQFFGPGTRLTVL.

The chain is built from TRBV2 and TRBJ2-1; D gene uncertain. CDR1 is SNHLY and CDR2 is FYNNEI in the germline V gene. The CDR3 extends over 13 amino acids. V gave up 3 bases and J gave up 4 bases, with 7 bases separating them. CDR3 residues: CASSDGLYNEQFF. The CDR3 DNA reads as TGTGCCAGCAGTGATGGCCTTTACAATGAGCAGTTCTTC.

This chain uses TRBV5-6 with TRBJ1-1; TRBD1 matches 7 bases. The CDR3 is 12 residues long. Germline assignment: CDR1 SGHDT and CDR2 YYEEEE. V trimming: 4 bases; J trimming: 10 bases; junction bases outside the gene matches: 7. The CDR3 protein is CASSLDRVGAFF. CDR3 nucleotide sequence: TGTGCCAGCAGCCTCGACAGGGTCGGAGCTTTCTTT.

This chain joins TRBV5-1 and TRBJ1-2, with D tentatively TRBD1 (6 bases). Looked up from germline, CDR1 is SGHRS and CDR2 is YFSETQ. Trimming pared 4 bases from V and 5 bases from J, leaving 30 bases between. The length of the CDR3 is 19 residues. The DNA of the CDR3 is TGCGCCAGCAGCCCACGCATAACCGGACAGCAACTCGTGATTTATGGCTACACCTTC. Its translation: CASSPRITGQQLVIYGYTF.

This chain uses TRBV11-3 with TRBJ2-5; D is perhaps TRBD1 (5 bases). Germline V lookup: CDR1 SGHNT, CDR2 YENEEA. V shed 5 bases and J shed 4 bases, with 11 bases lying between them. The CDR3 consists of 13 residues. The CDR3 is CASSRQGRETQYF. The CDR3 bases are TGTGCCAGCAGCAGGCAGGGTCGAGAGACCCAGTACTTC.

The J gene is TRBJ2-2, the V gene TRBV5-1; TRBD2 aligns across 13 bases. This CDR3 contains 18 residues. Germline CDR1 SGHRS, CDR2 YFSETQ. V lost 3 bases to trimming and J lost 6 bases; unmatched junction nucleotides: 11. CDR3 sequence reads: CASSWGLAGPQSSGELFF. Here the CDR3 DNA reads TGCGCCAGCAGCTGGGGACTAGCGGGACCGCAGTCCTCCGGGGAGCTGTTTTTT.

The chain links TRBV4-2 to TRBJ2-2; 7 bases map to TRBD1. CDR1 and CDR2 (germline): LGHNA, YNFKEQ. V shed 3 bases and J 1 base; nucleotides not matched to a gene: 2. CDR3 length equals 15 residues. CDR3 in DNA: TGTGCCAGCAGCCAGACAGGGATGAACACCGGGGAGCTGTTTTTT. This translates into CASSQTGMNTGELFF.

This sequence joins TRBV29-1 and TRBJ2-5, with D tentatively TRBD2 (6 bases). This CDR3 has 14 residues. Per the germline V gene, CDR1 is SQVTM and CDR2 is ANQGSEA. V dropped 7 bases and J dropped 2 bases, with 17 bases sitting between them. As DNA, the CDR3 is TGCAGCGCCAAAACGGATGGGACTCAAGAGACCCAGTACTTC. This translates into CSAKTDGTQETQYF.

CDR3 in DNA: TGCGCCAGCAGCCTCGGGGTAGCTAACTATGGCTACACCTTC. Residues: CASSLGVANYGYTF. V is TRBV5-1 and J is TRBJ1-2; D ambiguous. Germline CDR1 reads SGHRS; CDR2 reads YFSETQ. The germline V and J ends were trimmed by 4 bases and 0 bases, with 10 bases remaining between them. The CDR3 sequence is 14 residues long.

As regards this clone: Different DNA sequences within this sample yield the same CDR3. The chain employs TRBV19 and TRBJ2-3; 8 bases map to TRBD2. Germline V lookup: CDR1 LNHDA, CDR2 SQIVND (reference sequence). With 3 bases clipped from V and 5 bases from J, the junction kept 4 bases outside the gene matches. The CDR3 contains 14 residues. CDR3 sequence: CASSIGLAGDTQYF. The CDR3 DNA is TGTGCCAGTAGTATTGGACTAGCCGGAGATACGCAGTATTTT.

This sequence joins TRBV19 and TRBJ1-5, with D unclear. This CDR3 is built from 10 residues. Germline V gene data show CDR1 as LNHDA and CDR2 as SQIVND (reference sequence). Deletions cut 10 bases from V and 4 bases from J, with 5 bases between. The CDR3 loop reads CATVNQPQHF. CDR3 DNA: TGTGCCACCGTGAATCAGCCCCAGCATTTT.

CDR3 amino acids: CASSSGPGYYTF. The CDR3, as DNA: TGTGCCAGCAGCTCCGGTCCCGGGTACTACACCTTC. The chain is built from TRBV7-6 and TRBJ1-2, with D uncertain. This CDR3 is 12 amino acids long. Trimming took off 4 bases at V and 10 bases at J, with 13 bases between the two ends. The germline gives CDR1 SGHVS, CDR2 FNYEAQ.

V and J are TRBV19 and TRBJ1-5; 9 nucleotides align to TRBD1. The CDR3 length is 15 residues. Looked up from germline, CDR1 is LNHDA and CDR2 is SQIVND (reference sequence). V dropped 6 bases and J dropped 1; count of bases not matched to a gene: 4. The CDR3 spells CASSGQGLSNQPQHF. In DNA form, the CDR3 reads TGTGCCAGTAGCGGACAGGGGTTGAGCAATCAGCCCCAGCATTTT. The full variable domain, rest sourced from reference TRBV19 and TRBJ1-5, is DGGITQSPKYLFRKEGQNVTLSCEQNLNHDAMYWYRQDPGQGLRLIYYSQIVNDFQKGDIAEGYSVSREKKESFPLTVTSAQKNPTAFYLCASSGQGLSNQPQHFGDGTRLSIL.

The gene calls are TRBV18 and TRBJ1-3, with TRBD1 matching 9 bases. This CDR3 comprises 23 residues. Germline CDR1 reads KGHSH; CDR2 reads LQKENI. Trimming removed 1 base from V and 0 bases from J; junction bases left unmatched: 22. The DNA for the CDR3 is TGTGCCAGCTCACCACAAAGGACAGGGGAGAACCAACACTCAAAGAGCTCTGGAAACACCATATATTTT. Protein sequence: CASSPQRTGENQHSKSSGNTIYF.

V usage is TRBV29-1 and J usage is TRBJ2-7; 7 nucleotides line up with TRBD1. Germline V lookup: CDR1 SQVTM, CDR2 ANQGSEA. With V trimmed by 7 bases and J by 5 bases, 8 bases remained unmatched. This CDR3 spans 12 amino acids. Here the CDR3 DNA reads TGCAGCGGGACCACAGGGGTCGACGAGCAGTACTTC. Amino acid sequence: CSGTTGVDEQYF.

This clone was counted only a few times. V gene TRBV6-5 combines with J gene TRBJ1-3; D is unclear. The CDR3 is 16 amino acids. The germline V gene encodes CDR1 MNHEY and CDR2 SVGAGI. V was shortened by 4 bases and J by 0 bases, with 13 bases between the two germline ends. CDR3 bases: TGTGCCAGCAGTTCCATCAAAAGAGTCTCTGGAAACACCATATATTTT. Residues: CASSSIKRVSGNTIYF.

This clone has only one observation. V usage is TRBV29-1 and J usage is TRBJ1-4, with 9 bases lining up with TRBD1. Germline CDR1 SQVTM, CDR2 ANQGSEA. V shed 7 bases, J shed 8 bases, and the junction held 8 bases outside the gene matches. The length of the CDR3 is 13 residues. CDR3 in DNA: TGCAGCGCAGCGGACAGGGGCGGCGAAAAACTGTTTTTT. Protein: CSAADRGGEKLFF.

A word on this clone: This CDR3 is also generated by other DNA sequences in the sample. The chain uses TRBV5-4 and TRBJ1-2; D possibly corresponds to TRBD1 (6 bases). V was shortened by 4 bases and J by 2 bases, with 9 bases between the two germline ends. Germline V gene lookup returns CDR1 SGHNT and CDR2 YYREEE (reference sequence). The CDR3 consists of 13 residues. CDR3 in DNA: TGTGCCAGCAGCCCGGACAGAAACTATGGCTACACCTTC. It specifies CASSPDRNYGYTF.

This clone has just one count. The chain combines TRBV4-1 with TRBJ2-2, with TRBD1 identical over 9 bases. Germline V lookup: CDR1 MGHRA, CDR2 YSYEKL. Germline trimming cut 3 bases from V and 6 bases from J; bases unmatched to any gene: 14. This CDR3 region has 18 residues. The CDR3 sequence: CASSQVKDGQGLAGELFF. As DNA, the CDR3 is TGCGCCAGCAGCCAGGTTAAGGACGGACAGGGGCTCGCCGGGGAGCTGTTTTTT.

V usage is TRBV7-9 and J usage is TRBJ1-1; D not certain. The CDR3 is made up of 14 amino acids. V shed 6 bases and J shed 5 bases, with 16 bases lying between them. The germline V gene encodes CDR1 SEHNR and CDR2 FQNEAQ (reference sequence). The CDR3, as DNA: TGTGCCAGCAGTTTCGCAACGGGGAATACTGAAGCTTTCTTT. Protein: CASSFATGNTEAFF.

J is TRBJ2-4 and V is TRBV7-8; tentatively, D is TRBD2 (6 bases). The CDR3 is made up of 17 amino acids. The V end was cut by 5 bases, the J end by 1 base, with 18 bases between. In germline, CDR1 is SGHVS, CDR2 FQNEAQ. As DNA, the CDR3 is TGTGCCAGCAGCCTCAGACGTGGCGGGGCGGCCAAAAACATTCAGTACTTC. It translates to CASSLRRGGAAKNIQYF. The whole variable domain, remainder taken from reference TRBV7-8 and TRBJ2-4, is GAGVSQSPRYKVAKRGQDVALRCDPISGHVSLFWYQQALGQGPEFLTYFQNEAQLDKSGLPSDRFFAERPEGSVSTLKIQRTQQEDSAVYLCASSLRRGGAAKNIQYFGAGTRLSVL.